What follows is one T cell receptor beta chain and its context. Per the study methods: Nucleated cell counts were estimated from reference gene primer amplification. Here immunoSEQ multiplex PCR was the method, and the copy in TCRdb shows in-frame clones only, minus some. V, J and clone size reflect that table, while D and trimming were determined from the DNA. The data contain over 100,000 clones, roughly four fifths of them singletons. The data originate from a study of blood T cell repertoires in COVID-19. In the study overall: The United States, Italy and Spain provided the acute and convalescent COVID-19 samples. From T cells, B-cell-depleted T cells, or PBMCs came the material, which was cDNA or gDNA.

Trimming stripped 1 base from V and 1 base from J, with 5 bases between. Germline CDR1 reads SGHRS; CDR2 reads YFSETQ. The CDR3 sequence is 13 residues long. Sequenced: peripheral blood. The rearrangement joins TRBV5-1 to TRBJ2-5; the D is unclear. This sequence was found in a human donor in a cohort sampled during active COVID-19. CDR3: CASSLSGQETQYF. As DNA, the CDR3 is TGCGCCAGCAGCTTGTCCGGCCAAGAGACCCAGTACTTC.